This T cell receptor (beta chain) emerged from a study of shared clonotypes between healthy human individuals. Study information: Participating donors consisted of a couple of women and a few men aged 18 to 49.

About 30,000 T cell genomes, or roughly 300 ng DNA, went into replicate PCRs of unsorted PBMC. In the original workflow: Filtering differed for immunoSEQ, which gave only junction sequences without quality scores. Sequencing was performed with immunoSEQ multiplex PCR; in TCRdb, only in-frame clones are kept and a portion is missing. D and trimming were read from the DNA, whereas the V and J calls and clone size are those reported in that table. Here the sample spans about 520,000 clones, roughly 80% being singletons. CDR1 is SGDLS and CDR2 is YYNGEE in the germline V gene. The ends lost 4 bases at V and 1 base at J; junction bases unmatched: 8. This CDR3 spans 17 amino acids. Nashville, Tennessee was home to all donors, each a Caucasian adult.

This rearrangement joins TRBV9 to TRBJ2-5; TRBD2 matches at 12 bases. The sequence derives from a woman aged 40 to 49 in good health. Some clones in this sample may be carry-over from other donors' samples. The specimen was PBMCs. The CDR3 spells CASSQGTSGGTQETQYF. The DNA of the CDR3 is TGTGCCAGCAGCCAAGGAACTAGCGGGGGGACCCAAGAGACCCAGTACTTC.